This T cell receptor beta chain is from a study of cytomegalovirus exposure and HLA in healthy donors. Study conclusions and caveats: TCR sequences were mostly rare, though some public TCRs occurred in many donors.

Only in-frame clones appear in the TCRdb table, and some are missing; sequencing was by immunoSEQ multiplex PCR. The table shows 150,000 to 200,000 clones, with about 81% occurring only once. With 7 bases removed from V and 5 bases from J, the gap between germline ends came to 14 bases. This CDR3 region has 13 residues. Germline values: CDR1 MNHNY, CDR2 SVGAGI (reference sequence). Comment on this clone: As yet, its antigen is unknown.

Sequenced: PBMCs. This chain links TRBV6-6 with TRBJ2-5, with a possible D match to TRBD2 (7 bases). This receptor was obtained from a woman in her 30s in good health and CMV-seronegative. The CDR3 sequence: CASKMGGHETQYF. The DNA of the CDR3 is TGTGCCAGCAAAATGGGGGGGCATGAGACCCAGTACTTC.